The TCR beta chain described here comes from a study of T cell responses to AZD1222 COVID-19 vaccine. Whole-study context: Both about-4-week and about-12-week second-dose recipients were combined. Study conclusions and caveats: The sample set comprised mostly white British donors with more females, and clonal diversity was possibly underestimated.

The CDR3 covers 16 residues. From germline, CDR1 is MNHNS and CDR2 SASEGT. The junction had 6 bases not matched to a gene; V was cut back by 2 bases and J by 3 bases. Libraries were prepared by immunoSEQ multiplex PCR; TCRdb keeps only in-frame clonotypes and omits some of them. The sample has over 100,000 clones; 80% to 90% are singletons. Regarding this clone: The antigen is not known.

V usage is TRBV6-1 and J usage is TRBJ1-1; TRBD1 agrees at 10 bases. The sample in question was peripheral blood, obtained on day 0 of AZD1222 vaccination. The sequence was collected from an adult in good health. Here the CDR3 reads CASSEFVGTGDTEAFF. CDR3 in DNA: TGTGCCAGCAGTGAATTTGTTGGGACAGGGGACACTGAAGCTTTCTTT.